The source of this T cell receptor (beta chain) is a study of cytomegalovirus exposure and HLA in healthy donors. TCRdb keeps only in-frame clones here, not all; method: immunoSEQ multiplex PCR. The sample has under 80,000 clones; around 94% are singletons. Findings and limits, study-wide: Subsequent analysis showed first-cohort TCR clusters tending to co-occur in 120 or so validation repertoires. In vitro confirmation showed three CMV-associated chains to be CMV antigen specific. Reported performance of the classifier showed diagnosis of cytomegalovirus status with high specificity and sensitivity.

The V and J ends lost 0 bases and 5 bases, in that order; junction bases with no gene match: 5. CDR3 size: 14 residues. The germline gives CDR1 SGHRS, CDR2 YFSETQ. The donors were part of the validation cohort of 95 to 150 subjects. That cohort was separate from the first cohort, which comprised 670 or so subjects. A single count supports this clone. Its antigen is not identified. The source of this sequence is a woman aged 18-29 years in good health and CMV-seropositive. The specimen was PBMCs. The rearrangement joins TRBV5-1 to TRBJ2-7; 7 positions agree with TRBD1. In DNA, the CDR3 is TGCGCCAGCAGCTTGGAGTCAGGGGGAAACGAGCAGTACTTC. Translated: CASSLESGGNEQYF.